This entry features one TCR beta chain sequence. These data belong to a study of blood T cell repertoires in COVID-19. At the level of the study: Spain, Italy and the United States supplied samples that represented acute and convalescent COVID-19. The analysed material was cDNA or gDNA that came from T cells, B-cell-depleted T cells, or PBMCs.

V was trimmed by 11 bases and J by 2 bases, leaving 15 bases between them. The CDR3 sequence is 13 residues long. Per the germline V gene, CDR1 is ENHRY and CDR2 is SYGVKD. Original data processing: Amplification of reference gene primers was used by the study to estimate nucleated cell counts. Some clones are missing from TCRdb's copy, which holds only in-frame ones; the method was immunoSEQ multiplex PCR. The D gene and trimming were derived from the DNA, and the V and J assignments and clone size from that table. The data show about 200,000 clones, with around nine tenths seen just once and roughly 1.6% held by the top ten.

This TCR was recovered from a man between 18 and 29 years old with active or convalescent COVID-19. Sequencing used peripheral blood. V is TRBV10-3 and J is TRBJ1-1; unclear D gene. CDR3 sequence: CAVTTIRNTEAFF. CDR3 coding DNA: TGTGCCGTCACAACAATTCGAAACACTGAAGCTTTCTTT.